In its sample, the clone carrying this TCR beta chain was seen once. This specimen comes from a study of control samples from healthy donors and cancer patients. V was clipped by 1 base and J by 1 base, with 16 bases between them. Germline CDR1 and CDR2: LGHDT and YNNKEL (reference sequence). The CDR3 extends over 17 amino acids. Clones were sequenced by immunoSEQ multiplex PCR, and TCRdb holds only the in-frame ones, with some missing. This table holds about 140,000 clones, 94% found once. The genes are TRBV3-1 (or the pseudogene TRBV3-2) and TRBJ1-2; no clear D gene. Sequencing was carried out using blood. The receptor's source is a man between 40 and 49 years old in good health. The CDR3 coding sequence is TGTGCCAGCAGCCAAGTGGTAGGCCGGGAGAGTAACTATGGCTACACCTTC. This encodes CASSQVVGRESNYGYTF.